Each of the 8 T cell receptor beta chains below was sequenced from the same sample in a study of HIV-infected patients and healthy controls. Via MiXCR, TCRdb re-called the 5' RACE reads, giving one row per CDR3 protein. The data contain around 20,000 distinct CDR3 sequences, roughly 19% of them singletons. Source material: CD8+ T cells from blood. These receptors were obtained from a human donor in good health.

This chain links TRBV7-9 with TRBJ1-6, with unresolved D. Germline values: CDR1 SEHNR, CDR2 FQNEAQ (reference sequence). V lost 5 bases and J 6 bases, leaving 20 bases between the germline ends. The CDR3 has 17 amino acids. CDR3 in DNA: TGTGCCAGCAGCCATACGGCTAAGGCGGGGAGTAATTCACCCCTCCACTTT. Translation: CASSHTAKAGSNSPLHF.

This clonotype was observed many times. CDR3 coding DNA: TGTGCCAGCAGCTTGCCCATTTACGACAGGGGGCGGGGGGATGAGCAGTTCTTC. Translation gives CASSLPIYDRGRGDEQFF. The gene calls are TRBV7-8 and TRBJ2-1; 10 bases fit TRBD1. Unmatched junction bases numbered 16, after V lost 3 bases and J lost 8 bases. CDR1 is SGHVS and CDR2 is FQNEAQ in the germline V gene. This CDR3 has 18 amino acids. The whole variable domain, filled in from reference TRBV7-8 and TRBJ2-1, reads GAGVSQSPRYKVAKRGQDVALRCDPISGHVSLFWYQQALGQGPEFLTYFQNEAQLDKSGLPSDRFFAERPEGSVSTLKIQRTQQEDSAVYLCASSLPIYDRGRGDEQFFGPGTRLTVL.

By frequency in the sample, this clonotype is medium-sized (0.01 to 0.1%). The chain combines TRBV7-2 with TRBJ1-1; D is ambiguous. V dropped 0 bases and J dropped 4 bases, with 12 bases sitting between them. The germline V gene encodes CDR1 SGHTA and CDR2 FQGNSA. The CDR3 sequence is 15 residues long. The CDR3 sequence is CASSLATGVGTEAFF. The CDR3 DNA sequence: TGTGCCAGCAGCTTAGCAACCGGGGTCGGCACTGAAGCTTTCTTT.

Within the sample, this clonotype is medium-sized. The chain recombines TRBV4-1 with TRBJ1-5; tentatively, D is TRBD1 (5 bases). The V and J ends lost 5 bases and 4 bases respectively, with 18 bases between them. This CDR3 is built from 16 residues. Germline loops: CDR1 MGHRA, CDR2 YSYEKL. The CDR3 loop is CASSSHPGTGNQPQHF. CDR3 nucleotides: TGCGCCAGCAGCTCCCATCCGGGGACGGGGAATCAGCCCCAGCATTTT.

V is TRBV6-1 and J is TRBJ1-1; TRBD1 aligns across 8 bases. V shed 6 bases and J 0 bases; nucleotides not matched to a gene: 9. Looked up from germline, CDR1 is MNHNS and CDR2 is SASEGT. The CDR3 totals 16 residues. The CDR3 here is CASSWTGMGMNTEAFF. The CDR3 nucleotides are TGTGCCAGCAGCTGGACAGGGATGGGAATGAACACTGAAGCTTTCTTT.

This clonotype was seen at least ten times. The chain carries TRBV7-9 and TRBJ2-3; TRBD1 is a possible D gene (5 bases). This CDR3 comprises 12 residues. Trimming removed 8 bases at V and 6 bases at J, with 12 bases between. Germline V CDR1 and CDR2: SEHNR, FQNEAQ (reference sequence). CDR3 region: CASWGLRDTQYF. CDR3 coding DNA: TGTGCCAGCTGGGGCCTTAGGGATACGCAGTATTTT.

V usage is TRBV21-1 and J usage is TRBJ2-3; no DNA check was done on the table's D call, TRBD2. TRBV21-1 is flagged as a pseudogene. The CDR3 totals 18 residues. CDR3: CASSTRGEQRDFTDTQYF. In DNA form, the CDR3 reads TGTGCCAGCAGCACCCGAGGGGAACAGCGGGACTTCACAGATACGCAGTATTTT.

The gene calls are TRBV9 and TRBJ2-7, with D perhaps given as TRBD1 or TRBD2 (6 bases each). In germline, CDR1 is SGDLS, CDR2 YYNGEE. CDR3 length equals 15 residues. V shed 0 bases and J shed 0 bases, with 10 bases lying between them. Written as DNA, the CDR3 is TGTGCCAGCAGCGTAGCGGGGGCGAGCTCCTACGAGCAGTACTTC. Amino acid sequence: CASSVAGASSYEQYF. The variable domain in full, completed from reference TRBV9 and TRBJ2-7, reads DSGVTQTPKHLITATGQRVTLRCSPRSGDLSVYWYQQSLDQGLQFLIQYYNGEERAKGNILERFSAQQFPDLHSELNLSSLELGDSALYFCASSVAGASSYEQYFGPGTRLTVT.